This TCR beta chain was obtained from a study of T cells in Graves' hyperthyroidism and ophthalmopathy. Whole-study context: Peripheral blood specimens were obtained at initial diagnosis, prior to any treatment.

This CDR3 spans 15 amino acids. Germline V CDR1 and CDR2: SGHAT, FQNNGV. V shed 5 bases and J shed 6 bases, with 18 bases lying between them. Amplification targeted TCR beta CDR3 regions from RNA transcripts. The study used the HTBI primer set for a first-round RT-PCR of the TCR CDR3. TCRdb fed the multiplex PCR reads into MiXCR, producing one record per CDR3 protein. Here the sample spans roughly 750,000 distinct CDR3 sequences, 16% being singletons. This clonotype was detected a few times. Antigen: not known. Uncontrolled infection, other autoimmune disease, pregnancy or lactation led to exclusion. The authors obtained PBMCs from over 7.5 ml of fresh peripheral blood. Study-wide findings and caveats: For ophthalmopathy, model prediction preceded onset by a median approximately 6 months.

Sequenced input: blood. The chain recombines TRBV11-2 with TRBJ2-3; tentatively, D is TRBD2 (7 bases). The clonotype comes from a man between 18 and 29 years old with Graves' hyperthyroidism. The CDR3, as DNA: TGTGCCAGCAGCCCAGACGGGGGGCGAGGGGATACGCAGTATTTT. Translating gives CASSPDGGRGDTQYF.